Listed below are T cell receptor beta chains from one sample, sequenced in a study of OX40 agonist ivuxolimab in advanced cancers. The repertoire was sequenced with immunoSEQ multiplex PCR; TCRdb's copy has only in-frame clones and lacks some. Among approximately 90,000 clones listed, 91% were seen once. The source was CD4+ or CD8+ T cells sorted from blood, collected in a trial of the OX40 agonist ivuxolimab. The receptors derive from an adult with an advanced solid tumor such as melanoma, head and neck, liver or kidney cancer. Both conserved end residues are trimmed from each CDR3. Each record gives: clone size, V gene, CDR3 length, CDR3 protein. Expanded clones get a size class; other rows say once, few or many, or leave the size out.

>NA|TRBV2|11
ASRATNTGELF
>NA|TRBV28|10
AIGKGLGEQY
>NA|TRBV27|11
ASSQLLTGELF
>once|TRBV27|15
ASSRTGGLAEHYEQY
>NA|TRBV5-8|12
ASSPQESYYGYT
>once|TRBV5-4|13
ASSGGLAKSGELF
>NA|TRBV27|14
ASSYAGEGPHYGYT
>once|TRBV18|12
ASSPQTGGETQY
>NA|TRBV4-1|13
ASSQDNYSNQPQH
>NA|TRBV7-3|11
ASSLRGDQPQH
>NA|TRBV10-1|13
ASSESGTVNTEAF
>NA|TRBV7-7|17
ASTSPPPESNSTTDTQY
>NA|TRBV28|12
ASSLTRANTEAF
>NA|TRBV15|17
ATSRAYAQTSGKYNEQF
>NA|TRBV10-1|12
ASRPGLAGSEQY
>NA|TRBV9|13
ASSPGGQPNNEQF
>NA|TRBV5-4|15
ASSLDEMTPLTDTQY
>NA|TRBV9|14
ASSSLAGSSYNEQF
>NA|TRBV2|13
ASSARGTGDYEQY
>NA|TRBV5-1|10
ASSLGGPEGF
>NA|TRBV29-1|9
SVRTEDEQF
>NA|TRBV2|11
ASSASVTYEQY
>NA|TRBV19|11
ASRDRLNNEQF
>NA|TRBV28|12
ASSWGQTSYEQY
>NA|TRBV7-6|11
ASSYGVLEPQH
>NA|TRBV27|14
ASSLSLLTAVSSLT
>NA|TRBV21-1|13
ASSKRDEYQETQY
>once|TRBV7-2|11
ASSLGHTGELF
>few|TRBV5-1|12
ASRLAGEVYEQY
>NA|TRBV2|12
ASSARTGGEKLF
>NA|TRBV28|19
ASSFPVLGTSGDLRSYEQY
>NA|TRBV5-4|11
ASSVRSVYEQY
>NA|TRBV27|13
ASSSAGRAYYEQY
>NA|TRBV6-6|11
ASSAGARQPQH
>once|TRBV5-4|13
ASSLKVAGEDTQY
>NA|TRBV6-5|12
ASRKPGQGGGYT
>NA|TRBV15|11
ATSRGGNYGYT
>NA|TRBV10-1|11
ASSGGQNEKLF
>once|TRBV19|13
ASSIEGQGNYGYT
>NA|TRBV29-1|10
SVVPDDNEQF
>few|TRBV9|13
ASSARDGHSYEQY
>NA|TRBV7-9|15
ASRPPIGQGVTDTQY
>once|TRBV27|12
ASSQGSGANVLT
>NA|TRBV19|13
ASSIDGLWGEKLF
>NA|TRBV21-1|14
ASGYYSVAGVNEQF
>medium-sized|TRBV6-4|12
ASSERGGETEAF
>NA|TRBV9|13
ASSGGAGAFREAF
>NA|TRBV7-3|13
ASSPSIGPSYEQY
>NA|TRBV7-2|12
ASSRKDSNQPQH
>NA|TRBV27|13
ASTPSGQGFYEQY
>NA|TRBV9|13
ASSAEAGRTDTQY
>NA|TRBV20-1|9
SADRGETQY
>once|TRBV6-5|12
ASSTRLASYEQY